The present entry profiles one TCR beta chain with its context. No antigen is known for it. Clones were sequenced by immunoSEQ multiplex PCR, and TCRdb holds only the in-frame ones, with some missing. The sample contains about 120,000 clones, approximately 85% of which appear only once. Germline V CDR1 and CDR2: SGHRS, YFSETQ. The ends lost 5 bases at V and 7 bases at J; junction bases unmatched: 8. CDR3 size: 16 residues. This record comes from a study of T cell responses to AZD1222 COVID-19 vaccine. Overall study context: It was second doses at about 4 or about 12 weeks that were pooled. Study findings and constraints: Seropositive AZD1222 recipients at baseline numbered only five or six. Repertoires were obtained only post-peak T cell response. Reportedly, close to half of spike-specific TCRs are directed against unmutated variant regions.

The input for sequencing was peripheral blood, taken on day 0 of AZD1222 vaccination. The chain has TRBV5-1 and TRBJ2-1; 14 nucleotides agree with TRBD2. This sequence originates from an adult in good health. The CDR3 region is CASSWSGTSGGNEQFF. As DNA, the CDR3 is TGCGCCAGCAGTTGGTCCGGGACTAGCGGGGGAAATGAGCAGTTCTTC.